A single sample gave rise to the 3 T cell receptor beta chains below, sequenced in a study of T cells after yellow fever vaccination. TCRdb passed the 5' RACE reads through MiXCR, listing each CDR3 protein once. In the table there are a few hundred thousand distinct CDR3 sequences, about 19% of which are singletons. The specimen comprised PBMCs, sampled 15 days after the yellow fever booster vaccination. These receptors were taken from a man aged 25-45 years who received the YFV17D yellow fever vaccine.

This clonotype has at least ten counts. The rearrangement joins TRBV29-1 to TRBJ1-1, with D perhaps matching TRBD1 (5 bases). The CDR3 loop spans 14 amino acids. Deletions cut 6 bases from V and 2 bases from J, with 16 bases between. Germline CDR1 SQVTM, CDR2 ANQGSEA. The DNA of the CDR3 is TGCAGCGTAAGAAGGGCCAGGGCTAACACTGAAGCTTTCTTT. This gives the protein CSVRRARANTEAFF.

The chain uses TRBV21-1 and TRBJ1-1. TRBV21-1 is reported as a pseudogene. CDR3 length: 16 residues. CDR3 protein: CASSKPSGGPNPEAFF. As DNA, the CDR3 is TGTGCCAGCAGCAAACCCTCGGGGGGACCCAACCCTGAAGCTTTCTTT.

J is TRBJ2-1 and V is TRBV3-1; D is ambiguous. Trimming cost V 1 base and J 9 bases, with 10 bases left between them. Germline V CDR1 and CDR2: LGHDT, YNNKEL (reference sequence). CDR3 length: 13 amino acids. The CDR3 nucleotides read TGTGCCAGCAGCCAAGGTACACTGGGTGAGCAGTTCTTC. As protein: CASSQGTLGEQFF.